This T cell receptor (beta chain) comes out of a study of T cells in Graves' hyperthyroidism and ophthalmopathy. Across the study: Peripheral blood was collected at initial diagnosis, before any treatment. General study findings and limits: Blood held most thyroid clonotypes expanded above 0.001 frequency.

Around 10 ml fresh peripheral blood yielded the PBMCs. Using RNA transcripts as the source, TCR beta CDR3 regions were amplified. First-round RT-PCR targeting the TCR CDR3 was performed with the HTBI primer set. MiXCR, run by TCRdb on the multiplex PCR reads, gives a single entry per CDR3 protein. The sample includes a few hundred thousand distinct CDR3 sequences, around 15% seen only once; the top ten take under 3.5%. The CDR3 length is 13 residues. Germline loops: CDR1 GTSNPN, CDR2 SVGIG (reference sequence). V dropped 5 bases and J dropped 0 bases, with 8 bases sitting between them. The table lists this clonotype with many counts. Its antigen is not identified.

The genes are TRBV30 and TRBJ1-5; no clear D. The sample was blood. This TCR was sampled from a woman between 40 and 50 years old with Graves' ophthalmopathy. The CDR3 DNA reads TGTGCCTGGGCCACAAATAGCAATCAGCCCCAGCATTTT. Protein sequence: CAWATNSNQPQHF.